The clone carrying this T cell receptor (beta chain) was seen more than once but under ten times. These data belong to a study of blood T cell repertoires in COVID-19. Study-level information: Material from acute and convalescent COVID-19 was sourced from the United States, Italy and Spain.

The CDR3 is made up of 15 amino acids. Donors were grouped by their self-reported clinical history. Donors in Cohort 3 counted as recovered after two negative PCRs, clearance, or symptom resolution. Repertoires were generated with immunoSEQ multiplex PCR, while TCRdb's copy carries only in-frame clones and drops some. The sample yields over 200,000 clones, approximately 85% seen once. Sample: PBMCs or T cells enriched from blood (not recorded which). This TCR derives from a woman in her forties or fifties who had recovered from COVID-19. This chain uses TRBV21-1 with TRBJ1-4; no DNA check was done on the table's D call, TRBD1. TRBV21-1 is annotated as a pseudogene. The CDR3 loop reads CASSKATGVGEKLFF. In DNA, the CDR3 is TGTGCCAGCAGCAAAGCGACAGGGGTAGGGGAAAAACTGTTTTTT.